The source of this T cell receptor (beta chain) is a study of T cells after yellow fever vaccination. TCRdb reprocessed the 5' RACE reads via MiXCR and lists one record per CDR3 protein. The sample shows about 630,000 distinct CDR3 sequences, roughly 12% of them seen only once. The study, taken as a whole, reports: The secondary response was weaker but peaked faster, day 5 versus 15.

To note about this clonotype: Its target is unknown.

This specimen consisted of PBMCs, obtained on the day of the yellow fever booster vaccination. This clonotype was sampled from a man aged 25-45 years who received the YFV17D yellow fever vaccine.

The CDR3 region is CASSLILHEQYF. The CDR3 DNA reads as TGTGCCAGCAGCTTGATTTTACACGAGCAGTACTTC. This chain joins TRBV7-2 and TRBJ2-7; unclear D gene. The germline CDR1 and CDR2 sequences are SGHTA and FQGNSA. The CDR3 has 12 residues. Trimming removed 3 bases from V and 5 bases from J, with 8 bases in between. Full variable domain (remainder filled in from reference TRBV7-2 and TRBJ2-7): GAGVSQSPSNKVTEKGKDVELRCDPISGHTALYWYRQSLGQGLEFLIYFQGNSAPDKSGLPSDRFSAERTGGSVSTLTIQRTQQEDSAVYLCASSLILHEQYFGPGTRLTVT.